The 3 T cell receptor beta chains below all came from one sample that was sequenced in a study of blood T cell repertoires in COVID-19. TCRdb's table, derived via immunoSEQ multiplex PCR, lists solely in-frame clones and lacks some. Of about 160,000 clones listed, 82% were seen once; the top ten hold 10%. The sample consisted of peripheral blood. These receptor sequences come from a woman of 80 years or more with active or convalescent COVID-19.

The chain joins TRBV19 to TRBJ1-5, with D perhaps matching TRBD1 (5 bases). The CDR3 runs to 13 residues. V was trimmed by 6 bases and J by 4 bases, leaving 10 bases between them. The germline gives CDR1 LNHDA, CDR2 SQIVND (reference sequence). The CDR3 is CASRDTVNQPQHF. The DNA of the CDR3 is TGTGCCAGTAGGGACACGGTGAATCAGCCCCAGCATTTT.

The J gene is TRBJ2-2, the V gene TRBV7-9; no firm D call. The V and J ends lost 2 bases and 5 bases respectively, with 6 bases between them. Germline assignment: CDR1 SEHNR and CDR2 FQNEAQ (reference sequence). The CDR3 runs to 13 residues. CDR3 residues: CASSLTSTGELFF. For the CDR3, the DNA is TGTGCCAGCAGCTTAACGAGTACCGGGGAGCTGTTTTTT.

The chain has TRBV5-1 and TRBJ2-1; 15 bases match TRBD2. The CDR3 is 19 amino acids. Germline CDR1 and CDR2: SGHRS and YFSETQ. J was trimmed by 0 bases and V by 4 bases; bases with no gene match: 8. CDR3 residues: CASSTAGTSGRSSYNEQFF. The CDR3 DNA is TGCGCCAGCAGCACCGCCGGGACTAGCGGGAGGAGCTCCTACAATGAGCAGTTCTTC.